This T cell receptor (beta chain) is from a study of control samples from healthy donors and cancer patients. Sequencing was performed with immunoSEQ multiplex PCR; in TCRdb, only in-frame clones are kept and a portion is missing. Among about 83,000 clones, roughly 91% were seen once, and the ten largest hold about 16%. Material: blood. This sequence originates from a man aged 45-65 years in good health.

The CDR3 loop reads CASSLGQGNTEAFF. The DNA for the CDR3 is TGTGCCAGCAGCTTAGGACAGGGGAACACTGAAGCTTTCTTT. This chain uses TRBV7-9 with TRBJ1-1; 7 positions match TRBD1. Germline CDR1 and CDR2: SEHNR and FQNEAQ (reference sequence). V shed 1 base and J 1 base; nucleotides not matched to a gene: 0. There are 14 residues in the CDR3.